The 26 T cell receptor beta chains listed next were all sequenced from one sample in a study of response to subunit inactivated influenza vaccine (dated by TCRdb to the late 2010s). Receptor libraries were prepared by RT-PCR. The sequencing machine was an Illumina HiSeq 2500. TCRdb reanalyzed the raw reads on its own, using fastp at Q25 for trimming and MiXCR for clone calling, and kept in-frame beta chains. Rows with one shared CDR3 protein collapse into an entry with the most common genes and DNA. The sample records around 580,000 distinct CDR3 sequences, over 9.5% of which are singletons. The leading ten clones occupy roughly 10% of the sample. The sequencing here drew on PBMCs from blood, taken on the day of vaccination. These TCRs come from a man between 45 and 60 years old who received an inactivated influenza vaccine. Donor details come from another sample of the same person, matched by shared clones.

The J gene is TRBJ2-1, the V gene TRBV12-3 or TRBV12-4; 11 nucleotides align to TRBD2. V lost 5 bases, J lost 10 bases, and 7 bases stayed unmatched. The CDR3 loop spans 14 amino acids. In nucleotides, the CDR3 is TGTGCCAGCAGTCTTAGCGGGGGGGCCTTGGAGCAGTTCTTC. Protein: CASSLSGGALEQFF.

This clonotype was picked up a small number of times. The rearrangement joins TRBV19 to TRBJ2-1; D call uncertain. The length of the CDR3 is 16 residues. Germline V CDR1 and CDR2: LNHDA, SQIVND (reference sequence). V was shortened by 0 bases and J by 0 bases, with 9 bases between the two germline ends. The CDR3 region has the DNA TGTGCCAGTAGTATAGAACCGCCAAGCTCCTACAATGAGCAGTTCTTC. Its translation: CASSIEPPSSYNEQFF.

This chain joins TRBV5-1 and TRBJ2-3; no firm D call. Germline V gene lookup returns CDR1 SGHRS and CDR2 YFSETQ. Trimming left V 3 bases short and J 3 bases short, with 8 bases between. This CDR3 region has 13 residues. The CDR3 DNA reads as TGCGCCAGCAGCTCGCCGCGAACAGATACGCAGTATTTT. The encoded protein is CASSSPRTDTQYF. Drawing the rest from reference TRBV5-1 and TRBJ2-3, the complete variable domain is KAGVTQTPRYLIKTRGQQVTLSCSPISGHRSVSWYQQTPGQGLQFLFEYFSETQRNKGNFPGRFSGRQFSNSRSEMNVSTLELGDSALYLCASSSPRTDTQYFGPGTRLTVL.

Ten or more counts support this clonotype. Here the CDR3 DNA reads TGTGCCACCGAAAGAGGGGGGACAGGGATCTACAATGAGCAGTTCTTC. It is translated as CATERGGTGIYNEQFF. The chain couples TRBV15 to TRBJ2-1; the match to TRBD1 covers 9 bases. The V gene's germline CDR1 is LNHNV and CDR2 YYDKDF (reference sequence). The CDR3 is made up of 16 amino acids. The junction had 11 bases not matched to a gene; V was cut back by 8 bases and J by 3 bases.

In its sample, this clonotype was seen many times. The J gene is TRBJ1-1, the V gene TRBV27, with TRBD1 matching 7 bases. This CDR3 region has 16 residues. Germline-derived CDR1 and CDR2 are MNHEY and SMNVEV (reference sequence). Trimming removed 5 bases from V and 6 bases from J; junction bases left unmatched: 15. CDR3 DNA: TGTGCCAGCAGTCCCACCCTAGGGGGCGGGAGGGCTGAAGCTTTCTTT. Protein sequence: CASSPTLGGGRAEAFF.

The chain combines TRBV19 with TRBJ1-4, with no clear D. This CDR3 comprises 12 residues. V was cut by 6 bases and J by 8 bases, with 10 bases left in between. Germline V gene lookup returns CDR1 LNHDA and CDR2 SQIVND (reference sequence). The CDR3 sequence: CASRGRGEKLFF. The CDR3 DNA is TGTGCCAGTAGAGGGAGAGGAGAAAAACTGTTTTTT.

This clonotype was seen ten or more times. The chain links TRBV12-3 or TRBV12-4 to TRBJ2-2; D may be TRBD1 or TRBD2 (5 bases each). V lost 5 bases to trimming and J lost 8 bases, with 15 bases between them. This CDR3 is 14 amino acids long. Written as DNA, the CDR3 is TGTGCCAGCAGTCCTCTGGGGACCCGGGGGGAGCTGTTTTTT. It translates to CASSPLGTRGELFF.

At least ten counts were recorded for this clonotype. The DNA for the CDR3 is TGTGCCAGCAGTTTCCCTCCGACTGGGATAAACACCGGGGAGCTGTTTTTT. Its translation is CASSFPPTGINTGELFF. This chain connects TRBV28 to TRBJ2-2; no clear D gene. This CDR3 contains 17 residues. V lost 3 bases to trimming and J lost 2 bases, with 16 bases between them. CDR1 is MDHEN, CDR2 SYDVKM, per germline.

In its sample, this clonotype was seen a few times. J is TRBJ1-2 and V is TRBV6-1; 8 bases match TRBD1. V lost 4 bases and J lost 8; bases outside the gene matches: 6. Per germline, CDR1 MNHNS and CDR2 SASEGT. The CDR3 runs 13 residues. The CDR3 region is CASSVAGGLGYTF. The CDR3 nucleotides are TGTGCCAGCAGTGTGGCAGGGGGCTTGGGCTACACCTTC.

This clonotype was detected a few times. The rearrangement uses TRBV6-2 or TRBV6-3 and TRBJ1-1; the D is unclear. The length of the CDR3 is 19 residues. V dropped 6 bases and J dropped 0 bases, with 26 bases sitting between them. The V gene's germline CDR1 is MNHEY and CDR2 SVGEGT. The CDR3 is CASSYREGTAGMMNTEAFF. CDR3 nucleotides: TGTGCCAGCAGCTACCGCGAGGGTACAGCCGGAATGATGAACACTGAAGCTTTCTTT.

Many counts were recorded for this clonotype. Here the CDR3 DNA reads TGTGCCAGCAGAGTCGGGGGGAACACCGGGGAGCTGTTTTTT. The encoded protein is CASRVGGNTGELFF. The chain uses TRBV12-3 or TRBV12-4 and TRBJ2-2; D is possibly TRBD2 (6 bases). This CDR3 is built from 14 residues. Trimming left V 6 bases short and J 1 base short, with 9 bases between.

This clonotype has a count of ten or more. The genes are TRBV19 and TRBJ2-1; the D is unclear. Germline values: CDR1 LNHDA, CDR2 SQIVND (reference sequence). CDR3 length: 15 residues. The ends were cut back, 3 bases at V and 7 bases at J, with 16 bases in the middle. CDR3 sequence: CASSMVGPRMNEQFF. CDR3 bases: TGTGCCAGTAGTATGGTAGGACCCAGGATGAATGAGCAGTTCTTC.

As to this clonotype: A read error may be the cause here, since a much bigger clone is one base away. CDR3 nucleotide sequence: TGCAGTGCTAGAGACCTACCTTTGTCCCTCTCCCAGGGGGAAATTCACTACTTC. Translated: CSARDLPLSLSQGEIHYF. This sequence joins TRBV20-1 and TRBJ2-4; 7 bases are shared with TRBD1. The CDR3 sequence is 18 residues long. Germline lookup yields CDR1 DFQATT and CDR2 SNEGSKA (reference sequence).

This clonotype was seen many times. V is TRBV6-2 or TRBV6-3 and J is TRBJ2-2; 8 positions match TRBD1. There are 18 residues in the CDR3. After removal of 2 bases from V and 4 bases from J, the junction contained 12 bases not matched to a gene. Germline V lookup: CDR1 MNHEY, CDR2 SVGEGT. The CDR3 here is CASSYRPGAGGITGELFF. CDR3 coding DNA: TGTGCCAGCAGTTACCGCCCCGGGGCAGGGGGCATCACCGGGGAGCTGTTTTTT.

In its sample, this clonotype was seen a few times. This chain uses TRBV2 with TRBJ2-3; 8 nucleotides agree with TRBD2. There are 15 residues in the CDR3. Trimming took 4 bases from V and 2 from J; bases not matched to a gene: 5. Germline V gene data show CDR1 as SNHLY and CDR2 as FYNNEI. For the CDR3, the DNA is TGTGCCAGCAGTGCTAAGCGGGGGCCCACAGATACGCAGTATTTT. Protein sequence: CASSAKRGPTDTQYF.

This clonotype was recorded at least ten times. The chain joins TRBV11-3 to TRBJ2-2; the D gene is possibly TRBD1 (5 bases). Germline assignment: CDR1 SGHNT and CDR2 YENEEA. This CDR3 region has 16 residues. The V end lost 4 bases, the J end lost 1 base, and 13 bases lay between the germline ends. This CDR3 reads CASSSDRVQNTGELFF. The CDR3 DNA reads TGTGCCAGCAGCTCCGACAGAGTCCAGAACACCGGGGAGCTGTTTTTT.

This clonotype showed up just a few times. The chain couples TRBV15 to TRBJ2-7, with 9 bases matching TRBD1. The germline V gene encodes CDR1 LNHNV and CDR2 YYDKDF (reference sequence). This CDR3 has 14 residues. After removal of 4 bases from V and 4 bases from J, the junction contained 5 bases not matched to a gene. The CDR3 DNA follows: TGTGCCACCAGCAACCGGGACAGGGCTTACGAGCAGTACTTC. Translated, it gives CATSNRDRAYEQYF.

V and J are TRBV6-2 or TRBV6-3 and TRBJ2-1, with D maybe TRBD2 (6 bases). The CDR3 has 16 amino acids. V lost 8 bases to trimming and J lost 0 bases, with 17 bases between them. The germline gives CDR1 MNHEY, CDR2 SVGEGT. The DNA of the CDR3 is TGTGCCAGCTCAAGCCGGGACTCGAGCTCCTACAATGAGCAGTTCTTC. Translated, it gives CASSSRDSSSYNEQFF.

There are many counts of this clonotype. This chain links TRBV11-2 with TRBJ2-7; 7 positions agree with TRBD1. The CDR3 totals 14 residues. The germline gives CDR1 SGHAT, CDR2 FQNNGV. J was trimmed by 3 bases and V by 4 bases; bases with no gene match: 6. CDR3 in DNA: TGTGCCAGCAGCTACACAGGGGAAGTCTACGAGCAGTACTTC. This codes for CASSYTGEVYEQYF. The variable domain in full, with the rest retrieved from reference TRBV11-2 and TRBJ2-7, is EAGVAQSPRYKIIEKRQSVAFWCNPISGHATLYWYQQILGQGPKLLIQFQNNGVVDDSQLPKDRFSAERLKGVDSTLKIQPAKLEDSAVYLCASSYTGEVYEQYFGPGTRLTVT.

This clonotype was counted a few times. This chain connects TRBV3-1 to TRBJ2-2; the D is unclear. The CDR3 loop spans 15 amino acids. V lost 2 bases and J lost 3, with 10 bases in between. Germline V gene sequence: CDR1 LGHDT, CDR2 YNNKEL (reference sequence). The CDR3 protein is CASSQPRRDTGELFF. The CDR3 region has the DNA TGTGCCAGCAGCCAACCCCGACGGGACACCGGGGAGCTGTTTTTT.

In its sample, this clonotype was seen a few times. The V and J genes are TRBV27 and TRBJ1-1; 8 bases map to TRBD1. The CDR3 runs 18 residues. Germline-derived CDR1 and CDR2 are MNHEY and SMNVEV (reference sequence). Unmatched junction bases numbered 15, after V lost 5 bases and J lost 1 base. CDR3 region: CASSPQSRGLRPNTEAFF. The CDR3 DNA is TGTGCCAGCAGTCCGCAATCCAGGGGGCTTCGACCGAACACTGAAGCTTTCTTT.

The V and J genes are TRBV6-5 and TRBJ1-2, with TRBD1 matching 8 bases. The CDR3 spans 17 residues. Unmatched junction bases numbered 6, after V lost 0 bases and J lost 0 bases. Germline values: CDR1 MNHEY, CDR2 SVGAGI. The CDR3, as DNA: TGTGCCAGCAGTTACTCGATACAGGGGGTCTCTAACTATGGCTACACCTTC. It yields the protein CASSYSIQGVSNYGYTF.

This rearrangement joins TRBV6-2 or TRBV6-3 to TRBJ2-1, with D unclear. Germline lookup yields CDR1 MNHEY and CDR2 SVGEGT. With 6 bases removed from V and 5 bases from J, the gap between germline ends came to 8 bases. The CDR3 extends over 12 amino acids. CDR3 in amino acids: CASSHPDNEQFF. CDR3 nucleotides: TGTGCCAGCAGCCACCCCGACAATGAGCAGTTCTTC.

This clonotype was observed a handful of times. The chain joins TRBV4-2 to TRBJ1-6; 7 nucleotides agree with TRBD1. Germline CDR1 and CDR2: LGHNA and YNFKEQ. The CDR3 is made up of 14 amino acids. V shed 0 bases, J shed 12 bases, and the junction held 5 bases outside the gene matches. The CDR3 DNA follows: TGTGCCAGCAGCCAAGATAGGCCAGGGGGACCCCTCCACTTT. It is translated as CASSQDRPGGPLHF.

This clonotype was found a few times. This chain uses TRBV20-1 with TRBJ2-5; no clear D gene. V shed 0 bases and J shed 5 bases, with 10 bases lying between them. Germline V gene lookup returns CDR1 DFQATT and CDR2 SNEGSKA (reference sequence). This CDR3 is 13 amino acids long. The DNA for the CDR3 is TGCAGTGCTAGAGATCCGGCCCGGGAGACCCAGTACTTC. Its protein is CSARDPARETQYF.

This clonotype was counted only a few times. V usage is TRBV29-1 and J usage is TRBJ1-2; no definite D call. Germline loops: CDR1 SQVTM, CDR2 ANQGSEA. Trimming shortened V by 4 bases and J by 4 bases, and 10 bases separated the two germline ends. The CDR3 runs 12 residues. The CDR3 nucleotides are TGCAGCGTTGGTGAGGGTTTCTATGGCTACACCTTC. Protein: CSVGEGFYGYTF.